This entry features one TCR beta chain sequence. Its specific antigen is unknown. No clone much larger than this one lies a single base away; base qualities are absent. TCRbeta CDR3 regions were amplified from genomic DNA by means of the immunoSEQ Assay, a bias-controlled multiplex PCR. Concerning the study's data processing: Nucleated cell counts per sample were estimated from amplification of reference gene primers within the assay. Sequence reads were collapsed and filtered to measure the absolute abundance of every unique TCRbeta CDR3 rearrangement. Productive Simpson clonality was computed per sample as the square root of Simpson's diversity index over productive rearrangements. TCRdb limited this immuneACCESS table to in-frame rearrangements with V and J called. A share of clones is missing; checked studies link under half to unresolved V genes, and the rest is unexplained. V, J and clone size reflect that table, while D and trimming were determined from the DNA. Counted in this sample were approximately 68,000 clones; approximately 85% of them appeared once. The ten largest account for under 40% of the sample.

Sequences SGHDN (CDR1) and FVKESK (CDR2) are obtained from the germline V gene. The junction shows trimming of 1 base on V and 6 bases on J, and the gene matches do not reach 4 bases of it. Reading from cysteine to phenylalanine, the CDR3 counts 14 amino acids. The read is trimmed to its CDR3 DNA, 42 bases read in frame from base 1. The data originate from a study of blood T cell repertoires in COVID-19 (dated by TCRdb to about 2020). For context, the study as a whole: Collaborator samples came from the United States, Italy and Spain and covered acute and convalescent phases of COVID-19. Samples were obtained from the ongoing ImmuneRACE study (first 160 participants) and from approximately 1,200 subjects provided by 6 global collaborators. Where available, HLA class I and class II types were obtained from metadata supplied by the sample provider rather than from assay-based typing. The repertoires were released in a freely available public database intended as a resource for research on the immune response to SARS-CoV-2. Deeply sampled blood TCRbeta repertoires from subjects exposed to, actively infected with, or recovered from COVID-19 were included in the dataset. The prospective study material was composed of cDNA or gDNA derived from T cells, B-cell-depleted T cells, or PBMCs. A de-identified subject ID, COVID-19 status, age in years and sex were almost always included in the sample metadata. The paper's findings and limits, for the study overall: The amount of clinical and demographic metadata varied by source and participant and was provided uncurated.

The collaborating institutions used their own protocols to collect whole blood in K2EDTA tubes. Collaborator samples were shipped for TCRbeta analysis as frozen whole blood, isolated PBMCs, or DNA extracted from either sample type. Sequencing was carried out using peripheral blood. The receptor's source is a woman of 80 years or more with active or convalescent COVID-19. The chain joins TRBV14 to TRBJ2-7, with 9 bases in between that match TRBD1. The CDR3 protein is CASSQVGQGIEQYF. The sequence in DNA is TGTGCCAGCAGCCAAGTGGGACAGGGAATCGAGCAGTACTTC. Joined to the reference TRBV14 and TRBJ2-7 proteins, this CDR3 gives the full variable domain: EAGVTQFPSHSVIEKGQTVTLRCDPISGHDNLYWYRRVMGKEIKFLLHFVKESKQDESGMPNNRFLAERTGGTYSTLKVQPAELEDSGVYFCASSQVGQGIEQYFGPGTRLTVT.